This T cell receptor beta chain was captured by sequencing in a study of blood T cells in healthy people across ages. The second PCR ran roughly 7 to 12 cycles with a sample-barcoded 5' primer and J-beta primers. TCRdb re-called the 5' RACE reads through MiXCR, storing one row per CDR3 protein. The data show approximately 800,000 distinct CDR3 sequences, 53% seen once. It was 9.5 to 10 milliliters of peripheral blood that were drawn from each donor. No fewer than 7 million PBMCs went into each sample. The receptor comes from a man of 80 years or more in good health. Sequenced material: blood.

The DNA for the CDR3 is TGTGCCAGCAGTTATCAGGGGAGTCACACCGGGGAGCTGTTTTTT. Its translation is CASSYQGSHTGELFF. The chain combines TRBV12-3 or TRBV12-4 with TRBJ2-2, with D perhaps matching TRBD1 (6 bases). Trimming cost V 4 bases and J 3 bases, with 12 bases left between them. This CDR3 contains 15 residues.